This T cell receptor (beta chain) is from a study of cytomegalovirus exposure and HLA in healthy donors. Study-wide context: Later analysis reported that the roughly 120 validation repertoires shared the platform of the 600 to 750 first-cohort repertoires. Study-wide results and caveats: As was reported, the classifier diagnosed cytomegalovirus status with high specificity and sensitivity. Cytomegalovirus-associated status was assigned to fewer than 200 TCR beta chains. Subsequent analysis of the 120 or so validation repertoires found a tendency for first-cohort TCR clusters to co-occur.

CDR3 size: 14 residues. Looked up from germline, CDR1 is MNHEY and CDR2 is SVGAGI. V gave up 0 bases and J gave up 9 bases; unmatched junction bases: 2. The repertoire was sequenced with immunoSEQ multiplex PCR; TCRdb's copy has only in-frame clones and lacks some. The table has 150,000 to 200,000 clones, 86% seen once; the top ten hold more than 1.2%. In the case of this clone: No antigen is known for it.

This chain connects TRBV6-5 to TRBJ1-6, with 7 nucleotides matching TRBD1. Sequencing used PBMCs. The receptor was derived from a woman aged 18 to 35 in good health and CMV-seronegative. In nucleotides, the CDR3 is TGTGCCAGCAGTTACTCGAGGGACAGTTCACCCCTCCACTTT. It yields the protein CASSYSRDSSPLHF.